The 2 T cell receptor beta chains listed next were all sequenced from one sample in a study of spatial heterogeneity in lung cancer (dated by TCRdb to the late 2010s). Library creation used 5' RACE. TCRdb shows the sequencer as NextSeq 500. TCRdb redid the processing of the public reads, applying fastp at Q25 and MiXCR, and retained in-frame beta chains. CDR3 protein sequences are deduplicated, and each keeps its most common genes and DNA. The sample yields roughly 1,700 distinct CDR3 sequences; roughly 15% were counted once. The biggest ten clones account for roughly 24% of the sample. This specimen's time point label, per the study, means: sample taken at primary tumor resection. Here the sequenced sample was normal lung tissue next to the tumor, taken at surgery. The receptors stem from a male donor with early-stage non-small cell lung cancer.

To note about this clonotype: The DNA is left out, because the CDR3 cannot be placed on it with certainty; the CDR3 is given as TCRdb lists it. The chain links TRBV7-8 to TRBJ2-5; the table assigns TRBD1, which was not confirmed against the DNA. The CDR3 is 19 residues long, ends included. Germline V gene data show CDR1 as SGHVS and CDR2 as FQNEAQ. The CDR3 is CASSFYICSATDRGETQYF.

This clonotype was seen a single time. CDR3 residues: CASSLDSAGNQPQHF. The CDR3 region has the DNA TGTGCCAGCAGTTTGGACAGCGCGGGCAATCAGCCCCAGCATTTT. V gene TRBV2 combines with J gene TRBJ1-5; D perhaps matches TRBD1 (6 bases). The germline CDR1 and CDR2 sequences are SNHLY and FYNNEI. Trimming took 5 bases from V and 2 from J, leaving 13 bases between them. The CDR3 length is 15 residues.